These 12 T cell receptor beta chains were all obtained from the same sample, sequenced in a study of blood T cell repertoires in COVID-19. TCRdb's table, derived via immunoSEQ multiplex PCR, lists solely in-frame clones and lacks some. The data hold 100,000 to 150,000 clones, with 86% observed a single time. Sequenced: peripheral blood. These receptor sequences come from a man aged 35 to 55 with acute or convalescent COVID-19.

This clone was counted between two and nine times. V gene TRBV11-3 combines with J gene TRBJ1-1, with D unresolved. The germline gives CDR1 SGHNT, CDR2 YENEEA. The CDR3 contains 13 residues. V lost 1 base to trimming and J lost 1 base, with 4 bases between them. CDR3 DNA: TGTGCCAGCAGCTTAGCGAGGAACACTGAAGCTTTCTTT. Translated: CASSLARNTEAFF.

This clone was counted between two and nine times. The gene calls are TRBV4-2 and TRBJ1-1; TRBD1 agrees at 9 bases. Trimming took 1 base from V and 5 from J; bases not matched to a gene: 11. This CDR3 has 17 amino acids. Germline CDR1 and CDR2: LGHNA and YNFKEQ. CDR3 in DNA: TGTGCCAGCAGCCAAGCTGGACAGGGGATTTTTGTTACTGAAGCTTTCTTT. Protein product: CASSQAGQGIFVTEAFF.

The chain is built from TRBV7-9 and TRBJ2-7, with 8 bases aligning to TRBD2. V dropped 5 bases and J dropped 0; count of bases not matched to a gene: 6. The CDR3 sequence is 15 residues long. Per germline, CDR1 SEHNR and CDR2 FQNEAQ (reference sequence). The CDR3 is CASSRREDPSYEQYF. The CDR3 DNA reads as TGTGCCAGCAGCCGGCGGGAGGACCCCTCCTACGAGCAGTACTTC. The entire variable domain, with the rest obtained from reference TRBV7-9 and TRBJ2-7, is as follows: DTGVSQNPRHKITKRGQNVTFRCDPISEHNRLYWYRQTLGQGPEFLTYFQNEAQLEKSRLLSDRFSAERPKGSFSTLEIQRTEQGDSAMYLCASSRREDPSYEQYFGPGTRLTVT.

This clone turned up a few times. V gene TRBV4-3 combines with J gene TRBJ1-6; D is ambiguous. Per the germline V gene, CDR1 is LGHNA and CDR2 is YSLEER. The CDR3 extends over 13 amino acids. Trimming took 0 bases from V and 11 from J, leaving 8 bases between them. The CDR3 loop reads CASSQERRAPLHF. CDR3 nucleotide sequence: TGCGCCAGCAGCCAAGAGAGGCGGGCACCCCTCCACTTT.

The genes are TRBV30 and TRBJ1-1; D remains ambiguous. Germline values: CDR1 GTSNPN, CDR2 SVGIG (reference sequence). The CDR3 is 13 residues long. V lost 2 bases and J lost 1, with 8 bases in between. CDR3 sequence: CAWSSLQNTEAFF. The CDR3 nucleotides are TGTGCCTGGAGTTCACTTCAGAACACTGAAGCTTTCTTT.

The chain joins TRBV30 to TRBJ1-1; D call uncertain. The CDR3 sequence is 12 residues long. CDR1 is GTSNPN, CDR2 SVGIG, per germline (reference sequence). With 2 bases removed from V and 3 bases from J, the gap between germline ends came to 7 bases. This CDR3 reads CAWSSRDTEAFF. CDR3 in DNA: TGTGCCTGGAGTTCGAGGGACACTGAAGCTTTCTTT.

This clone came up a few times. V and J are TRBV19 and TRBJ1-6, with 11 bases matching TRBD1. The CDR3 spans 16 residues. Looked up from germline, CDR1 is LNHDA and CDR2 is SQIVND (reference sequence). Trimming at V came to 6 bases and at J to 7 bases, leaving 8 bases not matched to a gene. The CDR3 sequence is CASRPRTGGYNSPLHF. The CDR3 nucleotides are TGTGCCAGTAGACCGAGGACAGGGGGCTACAATTCACCCCTCCACTTT.

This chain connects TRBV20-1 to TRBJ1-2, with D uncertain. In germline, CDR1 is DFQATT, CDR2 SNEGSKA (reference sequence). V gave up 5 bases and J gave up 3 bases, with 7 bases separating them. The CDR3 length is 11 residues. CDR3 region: CSAPRDYGYTF. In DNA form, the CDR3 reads TGCAGTGCTCCCCGGGACTATGGCTACACCTTC.

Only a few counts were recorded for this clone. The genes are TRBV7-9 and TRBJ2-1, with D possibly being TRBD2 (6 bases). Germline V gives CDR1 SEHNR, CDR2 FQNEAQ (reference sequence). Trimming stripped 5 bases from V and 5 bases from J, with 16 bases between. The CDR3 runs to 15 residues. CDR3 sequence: CASSQGLDGDNEQFF. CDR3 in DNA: TGTGCCAGCAGCCAGGGACTCGACGGTGACAATGAGCAGTTCTTC. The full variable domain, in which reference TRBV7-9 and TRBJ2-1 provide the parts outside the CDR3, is DTGVSQNPRHKITKRGQNVTFRCDPISEHNRLYWYRQTLGQGPEFLTYFQNEAQLEKSRLLSDRFSAERPKGSFSTLEIQRTEQGDSAMYLCASSQGLDGDNEQFFGPGTRLTVL.

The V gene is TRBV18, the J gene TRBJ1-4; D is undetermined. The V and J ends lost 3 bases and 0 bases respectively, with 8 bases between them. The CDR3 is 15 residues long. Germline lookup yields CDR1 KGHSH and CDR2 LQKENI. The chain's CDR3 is CASSPLGTTNEKLFF. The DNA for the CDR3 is TGTGCCAGCTCACCGCTCGGGACAACTAATGAAAAACTGTTTTTT. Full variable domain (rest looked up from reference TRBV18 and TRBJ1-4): NAGVMQNPRHLVRRRGQEARLRCSPMKGHSHVYWYRQLPEEGLKFMVYLQKENIIDESGMPKERFSAEFPKEGPSILRIQQVVRGDSAAYFCASSPLGTTNEKLFFGSGTQLSVL.

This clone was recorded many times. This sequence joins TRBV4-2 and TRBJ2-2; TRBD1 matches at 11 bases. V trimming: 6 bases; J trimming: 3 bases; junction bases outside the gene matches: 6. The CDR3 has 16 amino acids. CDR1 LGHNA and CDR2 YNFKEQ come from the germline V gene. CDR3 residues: CASSTDRGRDTGELFF. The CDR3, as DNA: TGTGCCAGCAGTACGGACAGGGGGCGGGACACCGGGGAGCTGTTTTTT.

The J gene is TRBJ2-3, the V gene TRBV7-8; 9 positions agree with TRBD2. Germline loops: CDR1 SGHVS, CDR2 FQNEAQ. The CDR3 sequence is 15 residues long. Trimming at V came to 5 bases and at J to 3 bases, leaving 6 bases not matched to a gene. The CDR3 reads CASSTRLAGTDTQYF. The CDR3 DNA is TGTGCCAGCAGCACGAGGCTAGCGGGGACAGATACGCAGTATTTT.